This TCR beta chain derives from a study of T cell responses to AZD1222 COVID-19 vaccine. Trimming removed 4 bases at V and 3 bases at J, with 6 bases between. CDR3 length: 12 amino acids. The V gene's germline CDR1 is WSHSY and CDR2 SAAADI. A note on this clone: Its specificity is unknown.

Using immunoSEQ multiplex PCR, the repertoire was profiled, and TCRdb retains in-frame clones only, with some absent. The sample shows about 68,000 clones, 88% of them seen only once. Study-wide findings and caveats: Seropositive at baseline were only a handful of AZD1222 recipients.

The sample was peripheral blood, taken on day 0 of AZD1222 vaccination. The sequence came from an adult in good health. V usage is TRBV10-2 and J usage is TRBJ2-5; D unclear. CDR3 sequence (DNA): TGCGCCAGCAGTGTTGAGGAAGAGACCCAGTACTTC. Amino acids: CASSVEEETQYF.